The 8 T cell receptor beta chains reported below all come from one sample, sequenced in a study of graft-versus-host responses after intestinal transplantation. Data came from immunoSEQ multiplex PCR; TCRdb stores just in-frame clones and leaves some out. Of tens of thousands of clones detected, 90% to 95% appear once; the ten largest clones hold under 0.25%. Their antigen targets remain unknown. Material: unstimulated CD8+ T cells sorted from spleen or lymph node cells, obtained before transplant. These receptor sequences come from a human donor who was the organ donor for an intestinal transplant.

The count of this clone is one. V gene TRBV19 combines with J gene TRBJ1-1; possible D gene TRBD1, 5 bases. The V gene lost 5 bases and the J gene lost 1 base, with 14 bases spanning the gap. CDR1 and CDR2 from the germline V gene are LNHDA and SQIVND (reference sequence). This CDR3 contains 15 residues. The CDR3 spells CASSPPIGGNTEAFF. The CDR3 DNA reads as TGTGCCAGTAGTCCGCCGATCGGGGGGAACACTGAAGCTTTCTTT.

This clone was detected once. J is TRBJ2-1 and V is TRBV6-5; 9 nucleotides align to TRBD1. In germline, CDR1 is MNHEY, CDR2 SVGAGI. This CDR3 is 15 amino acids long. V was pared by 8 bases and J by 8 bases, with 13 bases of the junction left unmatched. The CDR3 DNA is TGTGCCAGCGGGAGACCGGGACAGGGTGTACATGAGCAGTTCTTC. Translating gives CASGRPGQGVHEQFF.

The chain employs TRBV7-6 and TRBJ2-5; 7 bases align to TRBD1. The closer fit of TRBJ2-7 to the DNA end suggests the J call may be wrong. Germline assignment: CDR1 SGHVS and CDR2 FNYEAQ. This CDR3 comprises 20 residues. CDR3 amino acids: CASSSSPNDREYRNHYEQYF. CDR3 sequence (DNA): TGTGCCAGCAGCTCAAGCCCTAATGACAGGGAATATCGAAATCACTACGAGCAGTACTTC.

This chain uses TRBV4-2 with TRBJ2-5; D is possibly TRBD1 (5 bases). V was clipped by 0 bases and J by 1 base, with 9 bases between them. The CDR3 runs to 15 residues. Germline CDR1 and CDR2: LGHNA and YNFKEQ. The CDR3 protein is CASSQDRQTQETQYF. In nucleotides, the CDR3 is TGTGCCAGCAGCCAAGATCGACAGACCCAAGAGACCCAGTACTTC.

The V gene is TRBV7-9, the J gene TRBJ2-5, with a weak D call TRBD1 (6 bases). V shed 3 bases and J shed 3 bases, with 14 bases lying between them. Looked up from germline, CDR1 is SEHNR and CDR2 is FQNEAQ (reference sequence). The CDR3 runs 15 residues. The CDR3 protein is CASSFPPSGEETQYF. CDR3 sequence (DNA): TGTGCCAGCAGCTTCCCCCCGTCAGGGGAAGAGACCCAGTACTTC.

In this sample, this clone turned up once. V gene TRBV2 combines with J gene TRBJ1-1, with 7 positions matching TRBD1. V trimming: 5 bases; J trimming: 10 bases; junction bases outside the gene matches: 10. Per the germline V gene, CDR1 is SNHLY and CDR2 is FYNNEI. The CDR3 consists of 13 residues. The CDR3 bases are TGTGCCAGCAGTTCCGGGACAGATAGCGTAGCTTTCTTT. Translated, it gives CASSSGTDSVAFF.

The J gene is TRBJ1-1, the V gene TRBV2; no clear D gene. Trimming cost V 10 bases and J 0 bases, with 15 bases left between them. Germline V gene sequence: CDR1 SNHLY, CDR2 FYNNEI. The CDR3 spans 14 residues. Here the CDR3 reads CATDDLRMNTEAFF. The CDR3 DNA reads TGTGCCACCGATGACCTTCGTATGAACACTGAAGCTTTCTTT.

The CDR3 bases are TGTGCCAGCAGCGCGCGGCAATGGTGGGGTTCGGACTATGGCTACACCTTC. It translates to CASSARQWWGSDYGYTF. The rearrangement links TRBV7-9 to TRBJ1-2; D gene uncertain. The V end was cut by 5 bases, the J end by 3 bases, with 22 bases between. This CDR3 contains 17 residues. Germline V lookup: CDR1 SEHNR, CDR2 FQNEAQ (reference sequence).